Detailed here is one TCR beta chain. The target antigen is unknown. The data were obtained in a study of T cell responses to AZD1222 COVID-19 vaccine. Study outcomes and limitations: Compared with day 0, the breadth and depth of the Spike-specific TCR repertoire rose significantly after two doses of AZD1222. Dominant at 160-218 and 743-854, vaccine-associated CD4 TCRs also spanned spike.

The CDR3 has 17 residues. The J segment lost 5 bases and the V segment lost 0 bases, leaving 8 bases of the junction unmatched. Germline V gene data show CDR1 as LGHDT and CDR2 as YNNKEL (reference sequence). Only in-frame clones appear in the TCRdb table, and some are missing; sequencing was by immunoSEQ multiplex PCR. The repertoire holds about 130,000 clones, roughly 90% seen once, with approximately 1.5% in the top ten. The chain employs TRBV3-1 (or the pseudogene TRBV3-2) and TRBJ2-7, with 12 positions matching TRBD2. The clonotype was recovered from an adult in good health. The specimen was peripheral blood, collected on day 0 of AZD1222 vaccination. CDR3 loop: CASSQDGGLAGRDEQYF. CDR3 nucleotide sequence: TGTGCCAGCAGCCAAGATGGGGGACTAGCGGGTCGTGACGAGCAGTACTTC.